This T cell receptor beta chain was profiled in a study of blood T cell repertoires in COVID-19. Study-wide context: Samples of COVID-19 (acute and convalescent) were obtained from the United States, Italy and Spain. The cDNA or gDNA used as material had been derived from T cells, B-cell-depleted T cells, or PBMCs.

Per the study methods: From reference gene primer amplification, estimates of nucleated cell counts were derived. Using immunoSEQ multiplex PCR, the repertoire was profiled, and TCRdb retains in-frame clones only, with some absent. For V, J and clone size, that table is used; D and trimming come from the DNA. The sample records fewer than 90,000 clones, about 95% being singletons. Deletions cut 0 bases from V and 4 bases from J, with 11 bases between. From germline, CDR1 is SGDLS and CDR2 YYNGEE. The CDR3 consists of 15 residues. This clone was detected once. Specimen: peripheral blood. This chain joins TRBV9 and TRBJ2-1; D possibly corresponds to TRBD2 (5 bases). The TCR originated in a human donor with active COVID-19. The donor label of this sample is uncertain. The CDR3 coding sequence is TGTGCCAGCAGCGTAGCGCTCCGGGGATACAATGAGCAGTTCTTC. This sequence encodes CASSVALRGYNEQFF.